This T cell receptor beta chain was obtained from a study of T-cell reconstitution after alpha-beta-depleted transplantation in children. A library of TCRbeta sequences, prepared with unique molecular identifiers, was generated. MiXCR, run by TCRdb on the PCR reads, gives a single entry per CDR3 protein. Of almost 500,000 distinct CDR3 sequences detected, around 12% appear once; the ten largest clones hold under 7%. J gave up 3 bases and V 2 bases, and 8 bases lay outside the gene matches. Germline values: CDR1 SGHRS, CDR2 YFSETQ. The length of the CDR3 is 17 residues. The V and J genes are TRBV5-1 and TRBJ2-3, with 11 nucleotides matching TRBD2. Specimen: PBMCs from the stem cell graft donor, collected from the stem cell graft. The origin of this receptor is a human donor who donated a stem cell graft to a child with combined immunodeficiency. The CDR3 loop is CASSFLRGLAATDTQYF. In DNA form, the CDR3 reads TGCGCCAGCAGCTTTCTTCGGGGACTAGCGGCTACAGATACGCAGTATTTT. Full variable domain (rest looked up from reference TRBV5-1 and TRBJ2-3): KAGVTQTPRYLIKTRGQQVTLSCSPISGHRSVSWYQQTPGQGLQFLFEYFSETQRNKGNFPGRFSGRQFSNSRSEMNVSTLELGDSALYLCASSFLRGLAATDTQYFGPGTRLTVL.